The 27 T cell receptor beta chains below were found in one sample sequenced in a study of blood T cell repertoires in COVID-19. Sequencing used immunoSEQ multiplex PCR; TCRdb keeps in-frame clones, though not all of them. The profile covers tens of thousands of clones, with roughly 88% appearing a single time and around a tenth taken by the ten largest. Sequencing input: peripheral blood. The source is a human donor in a cohort sampled during active COVID-19. The donor label of this sample is uncertain.

The genes are TRBV19 and TRBJ2-1; TRBD2 matches 15 bases. Germline values: CDR1 LNHDA, CDR2 SQIVND (reference sequence). Trimming cost V 11 bases and J 10 bases; bases outside gene matches: 3. The CDR3 extends over 12 amino acids. The CDR3 DNA sequence: TGTGCCTCGGGACTAGCGGGAGGAGAGCAGTTCTTC. This sequence encodes CASGLAGGEQFF.

This sequence joins TRBV6-5 and TRBJ1-4; no clear D. Trimming cost V 6 bases and J 0 bases, with 8 bases left between them. The V gene's germline CDR1 is MNHEY and CDR2 SVGAGI. The CDR3 runs to 14 residues. The CDR3 here is CASSLFATNEKLFF. DNA for the CDR3: TGTGCCAGCAGCCTCTTTGCAACTAATGAAAAACTGTTTTTT.

This clone was observed a few times. The V gene is TRBV24-1, the J gene TRBJ1-5, with a weak D call TRBD1 (6 bases). The germline gives CDR1 KGHDR, CDR2 SFDVKD. CDR3 length: 11 amino acids. Trimming stripped 3 bases from V and 11 bases from J, with 7 bases between. Here the CDR3 DNA reads TGTGCCACCAGTGATAAGGGGGCCCAGCATTTT. As protein: CATSDKGAQHF.

V gene TRBV18 combines with J gene TRBJ1-3; D may be TRBD1 (5 bases). V lost 4 bases, J lost 0 bases, and 13 bases lay in between. The CDR3 is made up of 16 amino acids. Germline V CDR1 and CDR2: KGHSH, LQKENI. The CDR3 region has the DNA TGTGCCAGCTCACTTTCACAGGCCGTCTCTGGAAACACCATATATTTT. Its translation: CASSLSQAVSGNTIYF.

This clone was seen more than once but under ten times. The chain is built from TRBV28 and TRBJ1-3; 10 bases agree with TRBD1. CDR1 MDHEN and CDR2 SYDVKM come from the germline V gene. This CDR3 region has 14 residues. With V trimmed by 11 bases and J by 3 bases, 7 bases remained unmatched. DNA of the CDR3: TGTGCCGGATCCCGGACAGGGGGTGGAAACACCATATATTTT. Protein: CAGSRTGGGNTIYF. The full variable domain, in which reference TRBV28 and TRBJ1-3 provide the parts outside the CDR3, is DVKVTQSSRYLVKRTGEKVFLECVQDMDHENMFWYRQDPGLGLRLIYFSYDVKMKEKGDIPEGYSVSREKKERFSLILESASTNQTSMYLCAGSRTGGGNTIYFGEGSWLTVV.

This sequence joins TRBV2 and TRBJ1-1; 9 positions match TRBD1. J lost 5 bases, V lost 2 bases, and 9 bases had no gene match. This CDR3 is built from 16 residues. Per the germline V gene, CDR1 is SNHLY and CDR2 is FYNNEI. Here the CDR3 DNA reads TGTGCCAGCAGTGAAAGGAGACAGGGGGATGGAACTGAAGCTTTCTTT. Amino acid sequence: CASSERRQGDGTEAFF. Complete variable domain (other parts from reference TRBV2 and TRBJ1-1): EPEVTQTPSHQVTQMGQEVILRCVPISNHLYFYWYRQILGQKVEFLVSFYNNEISEKSEIFDDQFSVERPDGSNFTLKIRSTKLEDSAMYFCASSERRQGDGTEAFFGQGTRLTVV.

J is TRBJ2-5 and V is TRBV11-2, with TRBD2 as a possible D gene (6 bases). CDR3 length: 15 amino acids. Germline CDR1 reads SGHAT; CDR2 reads FQNNGV. V was trimmed by 1 base and J by 4 bases, leaving 13 bases between them. The CDR3 sequence is CASSLGAGGRETQYF. DNA of the CDR3: TGTGCCAGCAGCTTAGGAGCTGGGGGGAGAGAGACCCAGTACTTC.

The rearrangement joins TRBV4-1 to TRBJ1-5, with 7 bases identical to TRBD1. J was trimmed by 4 bases and V by 3 bases; bases with no gene match: 6. Germline V gives CDR1 MGHRA, CDR2 YSYEKL. This CDR3 is 15 amino acids long. CDR3: CASSQAGQENQPQHF. CDR3 in DNA: TGCGCCAGCAGCCAGGCCGGACAGGAAAATCAGCCCCAGCATTTT.

This clone was observed a single time. The V gene is TRBV11-3, the J gene TRBJ2-2; the D is unclear. With 0 bases removed from V and 1 base from J, the gap between germline ends came to 3 bases. This CDR3 is 14 amino acids long. Germline-derived CDR1 and CDR2 are SGHNT and YENEEA. CDR3 coding DNA: TGTGCCAGCAGCTTAGATAGGAACACCGGGGAGCTGTTTTTT. Translated: CASSLDRNTGELFF. Drawing the rest from reference TRBV11-3 and TRBJ2-2, the complete variable domain is EAGVVQSPRYKIIEKKQPVAFWCNPISGHNTLYWYLQNLGQGPELLIRYENEEAVDDSQLPKDRFSAERLKGVDSTLKIQPAELGDSAVYLCASSLDRNTGELFFGEGSRLTVL.

J is TRBJ2-3 and V is TRBV19, with TRBD1 identical over 8 bases. Germline CDR1 LNHDA, CDR2 SQIVND (reference sequence). Trimming cost V 3 bases and J 0 bases; bases outside gene matches: 8. This CDR3 spans 17 amino acids. In nucleotides, the CDR3 is TGTGCCAGTAGTATTTCGGGGGACAGGAGTAGCACAGATACGCAGTATTTT. This gives the protein CASSISGDRSSTDTQYF.

The chain combines TRBV19 with TRBJ2-1; the D gene is possibly TRBD2 (7 bases). Germline V gene data show CDR1 as LNHDA and CDR2 as SQIVND (reference sequence). V was pared by 4 bases and J by 4 bases, with 11 bases between. The CDR3 has 14 residues. CDR3 region: CASSKRGQYNEQFF. Here the CDR3 DNA reads TGTGCCAGTAGTAAGCGGGGACAATACAATGAGCAGTTCTTC.

This clone was picked up a small number of times. This sequence joins TRBV9 and TRBJ2-5, with D possibly TRBD2 on 5 matching bases. Germline CDR1 and CDR2: SGDLS and YYNGEE. Trimming removed 1 base at V and 10 bases at J, with 17 bases between. The CDR3 loop spans 14 amino acids. This CDR3 is CASSVTSQNRDQYF. The CDR3 DNA reads TGTGCCAGCAGCGTAACCTCCCAGAATCGGGACCAGTACTTC.

The V gene is TRBV5-8, the J gene TRBJ1-5, with a possible D match to TRBD1 (6 bases). Trimming removed 4 bases from V and 2 bases from J, with 7 bases in between. From germline, CDR1 is SGHTS and CDR2 YDEGEE. This CDR3 contains 13 residues. CDR3 region: CASSHRGNQPQHF. CDR3 sequence (DNA): TGTGCCAGCAGCCACAGGGGCAATCAGCCCCAGCATTTT.

This clone is large in the sample. CDR3 in amino acids: CASSLEGNEQFF. CDR3 nucleotides: TGCGCCAGCAGCTTGGAGGGGAATGAGCAGTTCTTC. V usage is TRBV5-1 and J usage is TRBJ2-1, with a possible D match to TRBD1 (5 bases). Per the germline V gene, CDR1 is SGHRS and CDR2 is YFSETQ. The CDR3 is 12 amino acids. With 0 bases removed from V and 7 bases from J, the gap between germline ends came to 5 bases.

The chain employs TRBV3-1 (or the pseudogene TRBV3-2) and TRBJ1-5, with a weak D call TRBD1 (5 bases). The germline CDR1 and CDR2 sequences are LGHDT and YNNKEL (reference sequence). Trimming removed 4 bases at V and 5 bases at J, with 21 bases between. This CDR3 is built from 17 residues. The CDR3 nucleotides are TGTGCCAGCAGCCTGCATAGAGGGTCGGCGGGGGATCAGCCCCAGCATTTT. Residues: CASSLHRGSAGDQPQHF.

The chain is built from TRBV5-1 and TRBJ2-3; TRBD2 agrees at 10 bases. V trimming: 2 bases; J trimming: 6 bases; junction bases outside the gene matches: 9. CDR3 length: 16 residues. Germline-derived CDR1 and CDR2 are SGHRS and YFSETQ. CDR3 sequence: CASSLPSGSLSDTQYF. Written as DNA, the CDR3 is TGCGCCAGCAGCTTACCTAGCGGGAGTTTATCGGATACGCAGTATTTT. The full variable domain, with the rest looked up from reference TRBV5-1 and TRBJ2-3, is KAGVTQTPRYLIKTRGQQVTLSCSPISGHRSVSWYQQTPGQGLQFLFEYFSETQRNKGNFPGRFSGRQFSNSRSEMNVSTLELGDSALYLCASSLPSGSLSDTQYFGPGTRLTVL.

The chain combines TRBV15 with TRBJ2-1, with 8 bases lining up with TRBD2. The V gene end was trimmed by 8 bases and the J gene end by 5 bases; junction bases not matched to a gene: 8. The V gene's germline CDR1 is LNHNV and CDR2 YYDKDF (reference sequence). The CDR3 has 14 amino acids. CDR3 residues: CATRPGGPNNEQFF. The CDR3 DNA reads as TGTGCCACCCGGCCGGGAGGGCCGAACAATGAGCAGTTCTTC.

V gene TRBV5-6 combines with J gene TRBJ2-3, with TRBD1 identical over 12 bases. The J segment lost 5 bases and the V segment lost 3 bases, leaving 7 bases of the junction unmatched. CDR3 length equals 16 residues. CDR1 is SGHDT, CDR2 YYEEEE, per germline. The CDR3 sequence is CASSSLGQGAVDTQYF. In DNA form, the CDR3 reads TGTGCCAGCAGCTCACTGGGACAGGGGGCTGTAGATACGCAGTATTTT. Drawing the rest from reference TRBV5-6 and TRBJ2-3, the complete variable domain is DAGVTQSPTHLIKTRGQQVTLRCSPKSGHDTVSWYQQALGQGPQFIFQYYEEEERQRGNFPDRFSGHQFPNYSSELNVNALLLGDSALYLCASSSLGQGAVDTQYFGPGTRLTVL.

The chain combines TRBV7-2 with TRBJ2-3; 7 positions match TRBD2. From germline, CDR1 is SGHTA and CDR2 FQGNSA. V trimming: 5 bases; J trimming: 8 bases; junction bases outside the gene matches: 10. The CDR3 is 14 amino acids. The CDR3: CASSPRAGHRTQYF. Here the CDR3 DNA reads TGTGCCAGCAGCCCAAGAGCGGGGCACCGTACGCAGTATTTT.

The CDR3 loop is CASSSVNGELFF. CDR3 DNA: TGTGCCAGCAGTTCCGTAAACGGGGAGCTGTTTTTT. The V gene is TRBV28, the J gene TRBJ2-2; no firm D call. Germline assignment: CDR1 MDHEN and CDR2 SYDVKM. The length of the CDR3 is 12 residues. The V end was cut by 4 bases, the J end by 7 bases, with 7 bases between.

The chain links TRBV5-1 to TRBJ2-5; TRBD1 agrees at 11 bases. V lost 3 bases, J lost 0 bases, and 4 bases stayed unmatched. The CDR3 runs to 16 residues. Germline-derived CDR1 and CDR2 are SGHRS and YFSETQ. CDR3 in amino acids: CASSSGTGGYQETQYF. CDR3 in DNA: TGCGCCAGCAGCTCTGGGACAGGGGGATACCAAGAGACCCAGTACTTC. Full variable domain (rest looked up from reference TRBV5-1 and TRBJ2-5): KAGVTQTPRYLIKTRGQQVTLSCSPISGHRSVSWYQQTPGQGLQFLFEYFSETQRNKGNFPGRFSGRQFSNSRSEMNVSTLELGDSALYLCASSSGTGGYQETQYFGPGTRLLVL.

This clone was counted only a few times. This sequence joins TRBV11-2 and TRBJ2-3; D unresolved. The germline V gene encodes CDR1 SGHAT and CDR2 FQNNGV. V lost 2 bases and J lost 0, with 12 bases in between. This CDR3 comprises 16 residues. CDR3 protein: CASSLRLDQSTDTQYF. CDR3 bases: TGTGCCAGCAGCTTAAGGCTAGACCAGAGCACAGATACGCAGTATTTT.

This chain links TRBV27 with TRBJ2-7; 8 bases are a match to TRBD1. The CDR3 has 13 residues. Germline V gives CDR1 MNHEY, CDR2 SMNVEV (reference sequence). V gave up 8 bases and J gave up 3 bases; unmatched junction bases: 6. This chain's CDR3 is CASGNDRGYEQYF. In DNA form, the CDR3 reads TGTGCCAGCGGGAACGACAGGGGCTACGAGCAGTACTTC.

The gene calls are TRBV9 and TRBJ2-3; TRBD1 is a possible D gene (6 bases). Germline V CDR1 and CDR2: SGDLS, YYNGEE. The V end was cut by 0 bases, the J end by 4 bases, with 9 bases between. This CDR3 has 14 amino acids. As DNA, the CDR3 is TGTGCCAGCAGCGTAGACCCAGGGGCAGATACGCAGTATTTT. It yields the protein CASSVDPGADTQYF.

This clone was observed a handful of times. V is TRBV5-1 and J is TRBJ2-1; 7 positions match TRBD1. Germline-derived CDR1 and CDR2 are SGHRS and YFSETQ. CDR3 length: 13 amino acids. The V and J ends lost 5 bases and 3 bases, in that order; junction bases with no gene match: 2. The CDR3 protein is CASSRDSYNEQFF. The CDR3 DNA reads as TGCGCCAGCAGTCGGGACAGCTACAATGAGCAGTTCTTC. The full variable domain, in which reference TRBV5-1 and TRBJ2-1 provide the parts outside the CDR3, is KAGVTQTPRYLIKTRGQQVTLSCSPISGHRSVSWYQQTPGQGLQFLFEYFSETQRNKGNFPGRFSGRQFSNSRSEMNVSTLELGDSALYLCASSRDSYNEQFFGPGTRLTVL.

The genes are TRBV20-1 and TRBJ1-1; D remains unclear. The CDR3 sequence is 11 residues long. Germline V gene data show CDR1 as DFQATT and CDR2 as SNEGSKA (reference sequence). V dropped 3 bases and J dropped 6 bases, with 8 bases sitting between them. CDR3 residues: CSARGRSEAFF. The CDR3 bases are TGCAGTGCTAGGGGCCGCTCTGAAGCTTTCTTT.

The chain has TRBV6-5 and TRBJ2-3, with 13 bases that match TRBD2. CDR3 size: 15 residues. Germline-derived CDR1 and CDR2 are MNHEY and SVGAGI. The junction had 3 bases not matched to a gene; V was cut back by 5 bases and J by 4 bases. The CDR3 sequence: CASSRTSGSSDTQYF. For the CDR3, the DNA is TGTGCCAGCAGTCGGACTAGCGGGAGTTCAGATACGCAGTATTTT.